This T cell receptor beta chain was identified in a study of T cell responses to AZD1222 COVID-19 vaccine. Trimming took off 0 bases at V and 2 bases at J, with 9 bases between the two ends. There are 14 residues in the CDR3. Germline-derived CDR1 and CDR2 are SGHRS and YFSETQ. Generated by immunoSEQ multiplex PCR, the TCRdb table keeps only in-frame clones and is missing some. The sample holds roughly 30,000 clones, approximately 88% seen once. The rearrangement links TRBV5-1 to TRBJ2-7; D is unresolved. Sample: peripheral blood, taken on day 0 of AZD1222 vaccination. This receptor was identified in an adult in good health. CDR3 bases: TGCGCCAGCAGCTTGGTAGGCGAAACCTACGAGCAGTACTTC. As protein: CASSLVGETYEQYF. The complete variable domain, with remaining parts taken from reference TRBV5-1 and TRBJ2-7, reads KAGVTQTPRYLIKTRGQQVTLSCSPISGHRSVSWYQQTPGQGLQFLFEYFSETQRNKGNFPGRFSGRQFSNSRSEMNVSTLELGDSALYLCASSLVGETYEQYFGPGTRLTVT.